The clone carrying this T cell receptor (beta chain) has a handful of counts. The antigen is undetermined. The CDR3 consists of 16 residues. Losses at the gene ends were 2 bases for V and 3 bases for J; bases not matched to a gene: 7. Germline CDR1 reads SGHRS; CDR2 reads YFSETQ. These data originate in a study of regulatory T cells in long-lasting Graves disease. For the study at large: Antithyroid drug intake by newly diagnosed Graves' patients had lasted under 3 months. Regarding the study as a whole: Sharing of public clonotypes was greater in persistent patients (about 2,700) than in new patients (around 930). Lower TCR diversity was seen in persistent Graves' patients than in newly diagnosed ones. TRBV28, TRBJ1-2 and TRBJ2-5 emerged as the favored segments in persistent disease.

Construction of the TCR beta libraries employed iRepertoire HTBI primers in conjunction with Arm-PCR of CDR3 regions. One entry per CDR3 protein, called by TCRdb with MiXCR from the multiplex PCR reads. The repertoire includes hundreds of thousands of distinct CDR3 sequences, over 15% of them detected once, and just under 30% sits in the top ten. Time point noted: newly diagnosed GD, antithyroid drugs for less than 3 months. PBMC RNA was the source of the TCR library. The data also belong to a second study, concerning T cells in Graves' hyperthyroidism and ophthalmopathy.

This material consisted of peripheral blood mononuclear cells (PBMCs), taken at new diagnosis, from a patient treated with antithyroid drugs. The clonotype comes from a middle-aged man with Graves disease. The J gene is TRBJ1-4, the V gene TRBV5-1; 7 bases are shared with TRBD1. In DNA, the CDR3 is TGCGCCAGCAGCTTCCGGGACAGTAACCCTAATGAAAAACTGTTTTTT. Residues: CASSFRDSNPNEKLFF.